A single T cell receptor beta chain is shown here with its context. Its antigen is not known. V shed 1 base and J shed 3 bases, with 16 bases lying between them. This CDR3 is 17 amino acids long. Germline-derived CDR1 and CDR2 are MNHEY and SMNVEV (reference sequence). It was CD45RO-negative cells, positively selected for CCR7, that made up naive CD8 cells, with terminally differentiated effector memory CD45RA+ cells excluded. This sample is drawn from a study of shared clonotypes between healthy human individuals. Study-level points and caveats: Relative to clonotypes present in all four donors, those not shared had lower generation probabilities. Collection of samples was limited to blood; tissue repertoires likely differ. Naive subsets typically showed greater estimated richness than memory subsets.

Produced via immunoSEQ multiplex PCR; TCRdb's table is partial and in-frame only. The sample yields 750,000 to 1,000,000 clones, 80% to 95% seen once. The sequencing sample was made of naive CD8+ T cells sorted from blood. The receptor was derived from a young man in good health. This chain uses TRBV27 with TRBJ1-5; D gene uncertain. The CDR3 DNA is TGTGCCAGCAGTTTATTTCGTGGGGAAAGGGACAATCAGCCCCAGCATTTT. Protein: CASSLFRGERDNQPQHF.